The 24 T cell receptor beta chains presented below share a single source sample, sequenced in a study of blood T cell repertoires in COVID-19 (dated by TCRdb to about 2020). Library generation was performed with the immunoSEQ multiplex PCR assay. Imported from immuneACCESS, the table was reduced by TCRdb to in-frame sequences with V and J called. These copies leave out some clones; in studies compared against another copy, an unresolved V gene accounts for under half, and the cause of the remainder is not known. For this sample the table gives more than 85,000 clones, of which 75% to 90% were detected only once. Roughly 4.4% of the sample rests with the top ten. Sequencing used peripheral blood. The receptors originated from a human donor in a cohort sampled during active COVID-19.

The J gene is TRBJ1-2, the V gene TRBV11-1; no clear D. Germline V gene lookup returns CDR1 SGHAT and CDR2 FQDESV (reference sequence). The CDR3 is 13 residues long. V was shortened by 5 bases and J by 0 bases, with 7 bases between the two germline ends. The CDR3 protein is CASSLNSNYGYTF. In DNA, the CDR3 is TGTGCCAGCAGCCTTAATTCTAACTATGGCTACACCTTC.

The chain employs TRBV2 and TRBJ2-7, with D possibly TRBD2 on 6 matching bases. V was cut by 8 bases and J by 6 bases, with 17 bases left in between. Germline CDR1 reads SNHLY; CDR2 reads FYNNEI. The CDR3 length is 13 residues. The CDR3 protein is CASGRNVVREQYF. The CDR3 nucleotides are TGTGCCAGCGGGAGGAATGTGGTACGCGAGCAGTACTTC.

V and J are TRBV9 and TRBJ2-1; D not certain. The ends were cut back, 1 base at V and 4 bases at J, with 15 bases in the middle. This CDR3 region has 16 residues. Germline loops: CDR1 SGDLS, CDR2 YYNGEE. The CDR3 here is CASSVLGGPEYNEQFF. The CDR3 DNA reads as TGTGCCAGCAGCGTATTAGGCGGCCCAGAGTACAATGAGCAGTTCTTC.

The V call is TRBV6-2 or TRBV6-3, the J call TRBJ1-1, with D hard to call. Germline loops: CDR1 MNHEY, CDR2 SVGEGT. CDR3 length equals 13 residues. With 6 bases removed from V and 0 bases from J, the gap between germline ends came to 8 bases. The CDR3 region is CASSKFMNTEAFF. The CDR3 DNA reads as TGTGCCAGCAGCAAATTCATGAACACTGAAGCTTTCTTT.

V usage is TRBV7-2 and J usage is TRBJ2-2, with D unresolved. The germline V gene encodes CDR1 SGHTA and CDR2 FQGNSA. V gave up 5 bases and J gave up 4 bases, with 8 bases separating them. The CDR3 covers 13 residues. CDR3 amino acids: CASSPRVTGELFF. CDR3 DNA sequence: TGTGCCAGCAGCCCACGAGTCACCGGGGAGCTGTTTTTT.

The chain links TRBV3-1 (or the pseudogene TRBV3-2) to TRBJ2-7; possibly TRBD1 for D (7 bases). Germline CDR1 is LGHDT and CDR2 is YNNKEL (reference sequence). This CDR3 spans 18 amino acids. The V end lost 0 bases, the J end lost 2 bases, and 20 bases lay between the germline ends. The CDR3 coding sequence is TGTGCCAGCAGCCAAGATTCGGGGAGGTACAGGGGTACCTACGAGCAGTACTTC. Its translation is CASSQDSGRYRGTYEQYF.

This chain joins TRBV18 and TRBJ2-1; D is unclear. The germline gives CDR1 KGHSH, CDR2 LQKENI. The CDR3 is 11 residues long. Deletions cut 4 bases from V and 7 bases from J, with 5 bases between. The CDR3 DNA sequence: TGTGCCAGCTCACGAGAAAATGAGCAGTTCTTC. This sequence encodes CASSRENEQFF. Using reference TRBV18 and TRBJ2-1 for the parts outside the CDR3, the full variable domain is NAGVMQNPRHLVRRRGQEARLRCSPMKGHSHVYWYRQLPEEGLKFMVYLQKENIIDESGMPKERFSAEFPKEGPSILRIQQVVRGDSAAYFCASSRENEQFFGPGTRLTVL.

This chain uses TRBV5-8 with TRBJ2-4; TRBD1 matches at 9 bases. Germline CDR1 SGHTS, CDR2 YDEGEE. V shed 4 bases, J shed 7 bases, and the junction held 6 bases outside the gene matches. CDR3 length equals 14 residues. CDR3 nucleotides: TGTGCCAGCAGCCTTACCGGGACAGGGAACATTCAGTACTTC. Amino acids: CASSLTGTGNIQYF.

V gene TRBV4-1 combines with J gene TRBJ2-7; 9 nucleotides match TRBD1. The CDR3 runs to 19 residues. Trimming at V came to 1 base and at J to 0 bases, leaving 13 bases not matched to a gene. CDR1 and CDR2 from the germline V gene are MGHRA and YSYEKL. Written as DNA, the CDR3 is TGCGCCAGCAGCCAAGGAGTGGCGCATAGGGACAGGGACTCCTACGAGCAGTACTTC. The encoded protein is CASSQGVAHRDRDSYEQYF.

V gene TRBV5-1 combines with J gene TRBJ1-2, with 7 bases fitting TRBD1. From germline, CDR1 is SGHRS and CDR2 YFSETQ. The CDR3 has 14 residues. The junction had 6 bases not matched to a gene; V was cut back by 0 bases and J by 7 bases. CDR3 in DNA: TGCGCCAGCAGCTTGGCCTCAGGGGGATCTGGCTACACCTTC. Its translation: CASSLASGGSGYTF. The entire variable domain, with the rest obtained from reference TRBV5-1 and TRBJ1-2, is as follows: KAGVTQTPRYLIKTRGQQVTLSCSPISGHRSVSWYQQTPGQGLQFLFEYFSETQRNKGNFPGRFSGRQFSNSRSEMNVSTLELGDSALYLCASSLASGGSGYTFGSGTRLTVV.

The rearrangement joins TRBV6-5 to TRBJ2-7; TRBD1 agrees at 9 bases. The J segment lost 5 bases and the V segment lost 6 bases, leaving 8 bases of the junction unmatched. Germline V gene sequence: CDR1 MNHEY, CDR2 SVGAGI. The CDR3 totals 14 residues. CDR3 in DNA: TGTGCCAGCAGAAACAGGGGGCGTCCCCACGAGCAGTACTTC. It yields the protein CASRNRGRPHEQYF.

The chain couples TRBV11-3 to TRBJ1-3; 8 bases are a match to TRBD1. The V gene's germline CDR1 is SGHNT and CDR2 YENEEA. V lost 5 bases and J lost 0; bases outside the gene matches: 3. CDR3 length: 15 residues. CDR3 loop: CASSLQGGSGNTIYF. The CDR3, as DNA: TGTGCCAGCAGCCTACAGGGGGGCTCTGGAAACACCATATATTTT.

Here the CDR3 reads CASSFQGNQPQHF. CDR3 nucleotide sequence: TGTGCCAGCAGCTTTCAGGGCAATCAGCCCCAGCATTTT. The J gene is TRBJ1-5, the V gene TRBV7-8; D gene ambiguous. In germline, CDR1 is SGHVS, CDR2 FQNEAQ. The CDR3 covers 13 residues. Trimming removed 3 bases at V and 2 bases at J, with 5 bases between.

The chain couples TRBV5-1 to TRBJ1-1, with 12 nucleotides matching TRBD1. The CDR3 is made up of 17 amino acids. In germline, CDR1 is SGHRS, CDR2 YFSETQ. V lost 4 bases, J lost 3 bases, and 10 bases stayed unmatched. CDR3 protein: CASSRGTGGVGDTEAFF. In DNA form, the CDR3 reads TGCGCCAGCAGCCGTGGGACAGGGGGCGTAGGAGACACTGAAGCTTTCTTT.

This rearrangement joins TRBV2 to TRBJ1-2; 10 bases match TRBD1. After removal of 7 bases from V and 4 bases from J, the junction contained 9 bases not matched to a gene. This CDR3 has 15 amino acids. Germline V gene lookup returns CDR1 SNHLY and CDR2 FYNNEI. This CDR3 reads CASTRDRGGGYGYTF. CDR3 bases: TGTGCCAGCACGCGGGACAGGGGTGGTGGCTATGGCTACACCTTC.

The genes are TRBV19 and TRBJ1-5; TRBD1 agrees at 7 bases. The CDR3 extends over 16 amino acids. Unmatched junction bases numbered 13, after V lost 5 bases and J lost 6 bases. CDR1 and CDR2 (germline): LNHDA, SQIVND (reference sequence). CDR3 loop: CASSQTGLGVSQPQHF. CDR3 sequence (DNA): TGTGCCAGTAGTCAGACAGGGCTGGGAGTGAGTCAGCCCCAGCATTTT.

The J gene is TRBJ2-5, the V gene TRBV13; 9 bases are shared with TRBD1. The germline V gene has CDR1 PRHDT and CDR2 FYEKMQ (reference sequence). The CDR3 covers 14 residues. V was clipped by 4 bases and J by 4 bases; unmatched bases: 4. The CDR3 DNA follows: TGTGCCAGCAGCTACAGGGGGCTCGGAGAGACCCAGTACTTC. This gives the protein CASSYRGLGETQYF.

The chain has TRBV29-1 and TRBJ1-6; 8 bases agree with TRBD1. V trimming: 6 bases; J trimming: 5 bases; junction bases outside the gene matches: 6. The germline gives CDR1 SQVTM, CDR2 ANQGSEA. CDR3 length: 14 residues. The CDR3 region has the DNA TGCAGCGTAGCTACGGGACAGGATAATTCACCCCTCCACTTT. It encodes CSVATGQDNSPLHF.

This clone turned up a few times. The genes are TRBV9 and TRBJ2-7, with TRBD1 matching over 8 bases. V lost 2 bases to trimming and J lost 3 bases; unmatched junction nucleotides: 10. The length of the CDR3 is 16 residues. Germline CDR1 is SGDLS and CDR2 is YYNGEE. This chain's CDR3 is CASSVTPGQADYEQYF. The CDR3 bases are TGTGCCAGCAGCGTCACCCCGGGACAGGCCGACTACGAGCAGTACTTC.

The chain recombines TRBV11-2 with TRBJ2-7; a weak D match, TRBD2 (6 bases). The CDR3 consists of 15 residues. V was shortened by 1 base and J by 2 bases, with 12 bases between the two germline ends. CDR1 and CDR2 from the germline V gene are SGHAT and FQNNGV. CDR3 region: CASSLGGVPAYEQYF. DNA of the CDR3: TGTGCCAGCAGCTTAGGCGGGGTCCCTGCCTACGAGCAGTACTTC.

This chain uses TRBV5-1 with TRBJ1-2; 7 nucleotides agree with TRBD1. After removal of 7 bases from V and 4 bases from J, the junction contained 10 bases not matched to a gene. Germline CDR1 and CDR2: SGHRS and YFSETQ. This CDR3 is built from 14 residues. CDR3 coding DNA: TGCGCCAGCCGACCGACAGGGACCAGCTATGGCTACACCTTC. Its protein product is CASRPTGTSYGYTF.

The chain combines TRBV15 with TRBJ1-2; D is undetermined. Germline CDR1 LNHNV, CDR2 YYDKDF (reference sequence). V was pared by 5 bases and J by 8 bases, with 9 bases between. CDR3 length equals 11 residues. The CDR3 spells CATSDGFGYTF. Here the CDR3 DNA reads TGTGCCACCAGCGACGGGTTCGGCTACACCTTC.

This chain joins TRBV5-8 and TRBJ1-2; the match to TRBD1 covers 7 bases. The germline V gene has CDR1 SGHTS and CDR2 YDEGEE. The V and J ends lost 3 bases and 2 bases, in that order; junction bases with no gene match: 13. The CDR3 contains 17 residues. The CDR3 DNA reads TGTGCCAGCAGCTCTAGACACGGGACAGCCCGAAACTATGGCTACACCTTC. Protein sequence: CASSSRHGTARNYGYTF.

CDR3 coding DNA: TGCGCCAGCAGCGAATGGGCCTATCCGAGCTCCTACAATGAGCAGTTCTTC. Its protein is CASSEWAYPSSYNEQFF. The chain couples TRBV4-3 to TRBJ2-1; unclear D gene. CDR3 length: 17 amino acids. V was trimmed by 5 bases and J by 0 bases, leaving 17 bases between them. Germline V lookup: CDR1 LGHNA, CDR2 YSLEER.